The present TCR beta chain was sequenced within a study of blood T cell repertoires in COVID-19. Sequencing was performed with immunoSEQ multiplex PCR; in TCRdb, only in-frame clones are kept and a portion is missing. The sample lists some 150,000 clones, 85% to 90% occurring once. V dropped 8 bases and J dropped 11 bases, with 21 bases sitting between them. The CDR3 covers 13 residues. CDR1 is KGHSH and CDR2 is LQKENI in the germline V gene. The chain has TRBV18 and TRBJ1-1; no firm D call. Material: peripheral blood. The clonotype was recovered from a woman of 80 years or more with acute or convalescent COVID-19. The CDR3 loop is CASRDMVYGGAFF. The CDR3 DNA reads TGTGCCAGCCGTGACATGGTATATGGAGGTGCTTTCTTT.